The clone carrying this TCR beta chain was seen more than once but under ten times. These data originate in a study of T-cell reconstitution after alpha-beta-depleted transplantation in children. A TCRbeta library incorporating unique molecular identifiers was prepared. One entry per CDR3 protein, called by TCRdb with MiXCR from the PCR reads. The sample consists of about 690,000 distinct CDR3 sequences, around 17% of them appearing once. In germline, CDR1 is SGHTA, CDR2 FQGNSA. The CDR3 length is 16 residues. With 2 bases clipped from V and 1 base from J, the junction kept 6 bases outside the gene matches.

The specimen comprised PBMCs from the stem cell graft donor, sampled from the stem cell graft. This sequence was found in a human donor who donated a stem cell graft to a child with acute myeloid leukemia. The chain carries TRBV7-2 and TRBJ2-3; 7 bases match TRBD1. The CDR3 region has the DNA TGTGCCAGCAGCTTATTTTCCGGGACAGGCACAGATACGCAGTATTTT. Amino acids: CASSLFSGTGTDTQYF.